This TCR beta chain was sequenced during a study of T cells after yellow fever vaccination (dated 2019 in TCRdb). Regarding the complete study: The SMART-Seq v4 Ultra Low Input RNA kit was used to prepare libraries from fractions with low cell numbers. Bulk TCR alpha and beta repertoires were sequenced longitudinally to track T-cell clones before and after primary and booster YFV17D yellow fever vaccination. Two healthy male donors, one aged 18 to 30 and one aged 30 to 40 years, made up the cohort. Bulk PBMC replicates and cell subsets were isolated from blood drawn at multiple timepoints before and after both primary and secondary immunization. What the study reported, not specific to this receptor: Only a couple of donors were included in the study, so the extent to which the findings can be generalized is limited. Because abundant contaminating clonotypes from the bulk population could be contained in FACS-sorted repertoires, computational filtering was required. Most clones expanded after primary vaccination (roughly 96% of CD4 and about 85% of CD8) were re-detected after the booster, suggesting that broad memory maintenance occurred. A small share of clonotypes was detected in both CD4 and CD8 compartments, with the overlap likely arising from convergent recombination. Compared with the primary T-cell response, the secondary T-cell response was faster but weaker, reaching its peak on day 5 rather than on day 15.

TCR cDNA was synthesized by 5'RACE template switching, which introduced a universal primer site and unique molecular identifiers. Priming of cDNA synthesis was performed from both the TCR alpha and TCR beta constant segments. Library amplification involved two PCR steps, and the second step added sample barcodes and sequencing adapters. Sequencing of libraries was performed on Illumina HiSeq 2500 (2x100 bp) or NovaSeq (2x150 bp). Processing in the source paper ran as follows. MIGEC was used to demultiplex reads and collapse the reads into UMI consensus sequences, and MiXCR was used for V(D)J alignment. Vaccine-responding clonotypes were defined with edgeR using replicate PBMC samples, requiring FDR below 0.01 and a log2 fold change above 5 up to day 15. Bulk clonotypes were assigned CD4 or CD8 identity according to which sequenced CD4 or CD8 repertoire held them at higher abundance. TCRdb reanalyzed the raw reads on its own, using fastp at Q25 for trimming and MiXCR for clone calling, and kept in-frame beta chains. Records with the same CDR3 protein are collapsed into one entry carrying the most frequent genes and DNA. These V and J calls are TCRdb output, not the study's own analysis. Within this sample are about 580,000 distinct CDR3 sequences, with roughly a sixth of them counted one time only. The leading ten clones occupy 15% to 20% of the sample.

This clonotype has more than one count but fewer than ten. It lacks a known antigen. The record has no base qualities; no much larger clone is one base away. From the cysteine through the phenylalanine, the CDR3 covers 14 amino acids. Of the read, only the CDR3 DNA is kept; its 42 bases are in frame from base 1. The V end loses 5 bases and the J end loses 5 bases, and a stretch of 15 bases separates them. CDR1 SGHTA and CDR2 FQGNSA are derived from the germline V gene. The treatment or condition label, as the study defines it: live attenuated yellow fever vaccine strain. At each blood-draw timepoint, two biological replicates of bulk PBMCs were collected. A standard Ficoll-Paque protocol was used to isolate PBMCs from peripheral blood. TriZol was used to extract RNA from bulk PBMCs, from CD4 and CD8 fractions, and from dextramer-positive and dextramer-negative fractions.

The source was PBMCs, collected 5 days after the first yellow fever vaccination. In this chain, TRBV7-2 is recombined with TRBJ1-2; matching of 5 bases hints at TRBD1 as the D gene. This clonotype was obtained from a man aged 18 to 35 who received the YFV17D yellow fever vaccine. CDR3 sequence: CASSPLGEFYGYTF. The DNA sequence is as follows: TGTGCCAGCAGCCCCTTGGGGGAGTTTTATGGCTACACCTTC.